These 11 T cell receptor beta chains came from one sample sequenced in a study of T cells in Graves' hyperthyroidism and ophthalmopathy. TCR beta CDR3 sequences were amplified from RNA transcripts. HTBI primers were used for first-round RT-PCR of the TCR CDR3. From the multiplex PCR reads, TCRdb called clonotypes with MiXCR, one entry per CDR3 protein. The table lists over 700,000 distinct CDR3 sequences, roughly 20% of them singletons. Sequences were obtained from blood. The receptor set was obtained from a woman in her forties or fifties with Graves' hyperthyroidism that later progressed to Graves' ophthalmopathy.

This clonotype was observed at least ten times. Written as DNA, the CDR3 is TGTGCCAGCAGCTCGGTCGGCAGGGTTGAGGAGACCCAGTACTTC. Translated, it gives CASSSVGRVEETQYF. The chain links TRBV11-2 to TRBJ2-5, with a tentative D call TRBD1 (5 bases). CDR1 and CDR2 (germline): SGHAT, FQNNGV. V was trimmed by 4 bases and J by 5 bases, leaving 17 bases between them. CDR3 length: 15 amino acids. Supplemented by reference TRBV11-2 and TRBJ2-5, the full variable domain reads EAGVAQSPRYKIIEKRQSVAFWCNPISGHATLYWYQQILGQGPKLLIQFQNNGVVDDSQLPKDRFSAERLKGVDSTLKIQPAKLEDSAVYLCASSSVGRVEETQYFGPGTRLLVL.

This clonotype was detected many times. CDR3 nucleotides: TGTGCCAGCAGCCAAGAGGCTAGCGGGTACAATGAGCAGTTCTTC. Its protein is CASSQEASGYNEQFF. The chain has TRBV3-1 and TRBJ2-1; 8 bases align to TRBD2. Trimming removed 0 bases from V and 4 bases from J; junction bases left unmatched: 2. The length of the CDR3 is 15 residues. Looked up from germline, CDR1 is LGHDT and CDR2 is YNNKEL (reference sequence).

The rearrangement uses TRBV6-1 and TRBJ2-3; 8 nucleotides agree with TRBD2. After removal of 7 bases from V and 6 bases from J, the junction contained 6 bases not matched to a gene. CDR1 and CDR2 from the germline V gene are MNHNS and SASEGT. The CDR3 is made up of 13 amino acids. The CDR3 DNA follows: TGTGCCAGCACCAACGGGGGGGCTGATACGCAGTATTTT. Translating it yields CASTNGGADTQYF.

This clonotype was observed at least ten times. The chain joins TRBV3-1 to TRBJ2-1; perhaps TRBD2 as D (6 bases). V was clipped by 0 bases and J by 9 bases, with 15 bases between them. This CDR3 has 15 residues. Germline V gives CDR1 LGHDT, CDR2 YNNKEL (reference sequence). In nucleotides, the CDR3 is TGTGCCAGCAGCCAAGAATATGGGACTTACGTTGAGCAGTTCTTC. Translation gives CASSQEYGTYVEQFF.

This clonotype has a handful of counts. The junction does not match germline at one end; this may be a read error. The chain has TRBV7-7 and TRBJ2-2; TRBD1 matches at 8 bases. The CDR3 is made up of 17 amino acids. In germline, CDR1 is SSHAT, CDR2 FNYEAQ (reference sequence). CDR3 loop: CASSFYGQGTNTGELFF. The CDR3 DNA is TGTGCTAGCAGCTTTTACGGACAGGGAACGAACACCGGGGAGCTGTTTTTT.

Details on this clonotype: Mismatch with germline at one junction end may stem from a read error. The chain couples TRBV6-2 or TRBV6-3 to TRBJ1-1; D gene uncertain. This CDR3 has 14 residues. The germline V gene has CDR1 MNHEY and CDR2 SVGEGT. The CDR3 loop reads CASSGKTLGTEAVF. CDR3 nucleotide sequence: TGTGCCAGCAGTGGGAAGACCTTGGGCACTGAAGCTGTCTTT.

The chain is built from TRBV20-1 and TRBJ1-2; 10 positions agree with TRBD1. CDR1 DFQATT and CDR2 SNEGSKA come from the germline V gene (reference sequence). This CDR3 region has 14 residues. V shed 5 bases and J 5 bases; nucleotides not matched to a gene: 8. The CDR3 loop reads CSAAGTGEMYGYTF. CDR3 DNA: TGCAGTGCTGCCGGGACAGGGGAAATGTATGGCTACACCTTC.

The rearrangement joins TRBV19 to TRBJ1-1; 7 bases map to TRBD1. V shed 3 bases and J 0 bases; nucleotides not matched to a gene: 7. This CDR3 contains 16 residues. Germline V lookup: CDR1 LNHDA, CDR2 SQIVND (reference sequence). The CDR3 loop reads CASSINRGGMNTEAFF. The CDR3 DNA reads as TGTGCCAGTAGTATCAACAGGGGCGGCATGAACACTGAAGCTTTCTTT.

The J gene is TRBJ1-5, the V gene TRBV7-8; D call uncertain. The germline V gene encodes CDR1 SGHVS and CDR2 FQNEAQ. This CDR3 has 15 amino acids. Trimming took 4 bases from V and 0 from J, leaving 10 bases between them. CDR3 in amino acids: CASSSEKFSNQPQHF. In DNA form, the CDR3 reads TGTGCCAGCAGCTCAGAGAAATTTAGCAATCAGCCCCAGCATTTT.

This clonotype showed up just a few times. V and J are TRBV20-1 and TRBJ1-3; D gene unclear. Between the trimmed V and J ends, which lost 4 bases and 0 bases, there was a span of 10 bases. The CDR3 covers 14 residues. CDR1 is DFQATT, CDR2 SNEGSKA, per germline (reference sequence). CDR3: CSAIEDPSGNTIYF. CDR3 DNA: TGCAGTGCTATTGAAGATCCCTCTGGAAACACCATATATTTT.

The chain has TRBV7-2 and TRBJ2-2, with D possibly matching TRBD1 (6 bases). This CDR3 contains 17 residues. In germline, CDR1 is SGHTA, CDR2 FQGNSA. The V gene lost 5 bases and the J gene lost 3 bases, with 19 bases spanning the gap. The CDR3 protein is CASSPDNLAGDTGELFF. For the CDR3, the DNA is TGTGCCAGCAGCCCGGATAATCTGGCAGGGGACACCGGGGAGCTGTTTTTT.